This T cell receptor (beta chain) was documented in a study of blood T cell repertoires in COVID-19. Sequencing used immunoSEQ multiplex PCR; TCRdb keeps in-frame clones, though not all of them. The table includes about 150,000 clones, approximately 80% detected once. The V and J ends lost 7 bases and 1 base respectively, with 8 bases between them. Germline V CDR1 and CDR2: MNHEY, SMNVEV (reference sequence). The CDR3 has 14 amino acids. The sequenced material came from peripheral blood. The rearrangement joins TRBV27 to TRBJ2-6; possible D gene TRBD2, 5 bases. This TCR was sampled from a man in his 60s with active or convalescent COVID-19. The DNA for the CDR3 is TGTGCCAGCACGACTAATTCTGGGGCCAACGTCCTGACTTTC. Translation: CASTTNSGANVLTF.